A selection of T cell receptor beta chains follows, all from one sample in a study of shared clonotypes between healthy human individuals. Measured with immunoSEQ multiplex PCR; TCRdb has only the in-frame clones, and not every one. The sample includes about 2.1 million clones, around 95% of them seen just once. The sample consisted of naive CD8+ T cells from PBMCs. These receptors were collected from a man younger than 30 in good health. Some clones in this sample may be carry-over from other donors' samples. Each CDR3 is given with its conserved first and last residue. Each record gives: clone size, D gene, V gene, J gene, CDR3 protein, CDR3 DNA. A D gene is named only where the DNA matches it firmly. A clone size is listed for some rows: how often the clone was seen (once, few, many), or a class if it is expanded.

abundance: .; d_gene: .; v_gene: TRBV7-2; j_gene: TRBJ2-1; CDR3aa: CASSLARGGYYNEQFF; CDR3nt: TGTGCCAGCAGCTTAGCGAGGGGGGGGTACTACAATGAGCAGTTCTTC
abundance: .; d_gene: TRBD2; v_gene: TRBV7-9; j_gene: TRBJ2-5; CDR3aa: CASSHGLAGEETQYF; CDR3nt: TGTGCCAGCAGCCACGGACTAGCGGGAGAAGAGACCCAGTACTTC
abundance: .; d_gene: TRBD1; v_gene: TRBV10-3; j_gene: TRBJ1-2; CDR3aa: CAISEQGTDYGYTF; CDR3nt: TGTGCCATCAGTGAACAGGGGACTGACTATGGCTACACCTTC
abundance: .; d_gene: .; v_gene: TRBV7-6; j_gene: TRBJ1-2; CDR3aa: CASSSRGGNYGYTF; CDR3nt: TGTGCCAGCAGCTCTCGGGGGGGGAACTATGGCTACACCTTC
abundance: once; d_gene: .; v_gene: TRBV9; j_gene: TRBJ2-3; CDR3aa: CASSVGGEAQYF; CDR3nt: TGTGCCAGCAGCGTAGGAGGGGAGGCGCAGTATTTT
abundance: .; d_gene: .; v_gene: TRBV7-9; j_gene: TRBJ2-6; CDR3aa: CASSLKDSSSGANVLTF; CDR3nt: TGTGCCAGCAGCTTAAAGGACAGCTCCTCTGGGGCCAACGTCCTGACTTTC
abundance: .; d_gene: .; v_gene: TRBV5-8; j_gene: TRBJ2-1; CDR3aa: CASSAGLTGYNEQFF; CDR3nt: TGTGCCAGCAGCGCGGGACTCACTGGATACAATGAGCAGTTCTTC
abundance: .; d_gene: .; v_gene: TRBV15; j_gene: TRBJ2-7; CDR3aa: CATSRPQSYEQYF; CDR3nt: TGTGCCACCAGCAGACCCCAGTCCTACGAGCAGTACTTC
abundance: .; d_gene: .; v_gene: TRBV7-8; j_gene: TRBJ1-2; CDR3aa: CASSLAPQGIGYGYTF; CDR3nt: TGTGCCAGCAGCTTAGCCCCACAGGGAATAGGTTACGGCTACACCTTC
abundance: .; d_gene: .; v_gene: TRBV7-9; j_gene: TRBJ1-2; CDR3aa: CASSPRDADRGDYTF; CDR3nt: TGTGCCAGCAGCCCACGGGACGCGGATCGGGGAGACTACACCTTC
abundance: .; d_gene: .; v_gene: TRBV9; j_gene: TRBJ2-1; CDR3aa: CASSEHRQRNYNEQFF; CDR3nt: TGTGCCAGCAGCGAGCATCGACAGAGGAACTACAATGAGCAGTTCTTC
abundance: .; d_gene: .; v_gene: TRBV28; j_gene: TRBJ1-3; CDR3aa: CASSSPSGSSGNTIYF; CDR3nt: TGTGCCAGCAGTTCCCCGAGCGGGAGCTCTGGAAACACCATATATTTT
abundance: .; d_gene: .; v_gene: TRBV27; j_gene: TRBJ1-4; CDR3aa: CASTSHGAGLNEKLFF; CDR3nt: TGTGCCAGCACATCTCACGGGGCAGGTCTAAATGAAAAACTGTTTTTT
abundance: .; d_gene: TRBD1; v_gene: TRBV29-1; j_gene: TRBJ2-7; CDR3aa: CSVGTGNYYEQYF; CDR3nt: TGCAGCGTTGGGACAGGGAACTACTACGAGCAGTACTTC
abundance: .; d_gene: TRBD2; v_gene: TRBV5-5; j_gene: TRBJ2-4; CDR3aa: CASNMPASGSKNIQYF; CDR3nt: TGTGCCAGCAACATGCCGGCTAGCGGGTCCAAAAACATTCAGTACTTC
abundance: .; d_gene: TRBD1; v_gene: TRBV4-2; j_gene: TRBJ1-2; CDR3aa: CASSQERTGNYGYTF; CDR3nt: TGTGCCAGCAGCCAAGAAAGGACAGGCAACTATGGCTACACCTTC
abundance: .; d_gene: TRBD2; v_gene: TRBV2; j_gene: TRBJ2-3; CDR3aa: CARGLADDTDTQYF; CDR3nt: TGTGCCAGGGGACTAGCGGATGACACAGATACGCAGTATTTT
abundance: .; d_gene: TRBD2; v_gene: TRBV19; j_gene: TRBJ2-1; CDR3aa: CASTPRASSGYNEQFF; CDR3nt: TGTGCCAGTACCCCCCGGGCGTCTAGCGGTTACAATGAGCAGTTCTTC
abundance: once; d_gene: .; v_gene: TRBV21-1; j_gene: TRBJ2-6; CDR3aa: CASLGGAPSGANVLTF; CDR3nt: TGTGCCAGCCTGGGGGGTGCGCCCTCTGGGGCCAACGTCCTGACTTTC
abundance: .; d_gene: .; v_gene: TRBV2; j_gene: TRBJ2-1; CDR3aa: CASMAGRGNEQFF; CDR3nt: TGTGCCAGCATGGCGGGAAGGGGAAATGAGCAGTTCTTC
abundance: .; d_gene: .; v_gene: TRBV10-3; j_gene: TRBJ2-7; CDR3aa: CAISYRLGGYEQYF; CDR3nt: TGTGCCATCAGCTACCGACTAGGAGGCTACGAGCAGTACTTC
abundance: .; d_gene: TRBD1; v_gene: TRBV5-4; j_gene: TRBJ2-7; CDR3aa: CASSFGTASYEQYF; CDR3nt: TGTGCCAGCAGTTTCGGGACAGCCTCCTACGAGCAGTACTTC
abundance: .; d_gene: .; v_gene: TRBV19; j_gene: TRBJ2-1; CDR3aa: CASSIGVAAYNEQFF; CDR3nt: TGTGCCAGTAGTATAGGAGTAGCGGCTTACAATGAGCAGTTCTTC
abundance: .; d_gene: .; v_gene: TRBV5-5; j_gene: TRBJ1-2; CDR3aa: CASSLETLTNYGYTF; CDR3nt: TGTGCCAGCAGCTTGGAGACACTGACTAACTATGGCTACACCTTC
abundance: .; d_gene: .; v_gene: TRBV6-6; j_gene: TRBJ2-2; CDR3aa: CASSYDSGRNTGELFF; CDR3nt: TGTGCCAGCAGTTACGATAGCGGCAGGAACACCGGGGAGCTGTTTTTT
abundance: .; d_gene: .; v_gene: TRBV13; j_gene: TRBJ2-7; CDR3aa: CASSLAPGRIYEQYF; CDR3nt: TGTGCCAGCAGCCTAGCCCCGGGAAGGATCTACGAGCAGTACTTC
abundance: .; d_gene: TRBD2; v_gene: TRBV9; j_gene: TRBJ2-1; CDR3aa: CASSANIAGVTRSSYNEQFF; CDR3nt: TGTGCCAGCAGCGCTAATATAGCGGGAGTGACGAGGAGCTCCTACAATGAGCAGTTCTTC
abundance: .; d_gene: .; v_gene: TRBV27; j_gene: TRBJ2-7; CDR3aa: CASSSLDSYEQYF; CDR3nt: TGTGCCAGCAGTTCCCTGGACAGCTACGAGCAGTACTTC
abundance: once; d_gene: .; v_gene: TRBV29-1; j_gene: TRBJ2-3; CDR3aa: CSARQGGTDTQYF; CDR3nt: TGCAGCGCCAGACAGGGAGGGACAGATACGCAGTATTTT
abundance: .; d_gene: .; v_gene: TRBV15; j_gene: TRBJ2-2; CDR3aa: CATSRARGLNTGELFF; CDR3nt: TGTGCCACCAGCAGAGCCCGGGGGTTGAACACCGGGGAGCTGTTTTTT
abundance: .; d_gene: TRBD1; v_gene: TRBV9; j_gene: TRBJ2-1; CDR3aa: CASSIGSGGLNEQFF; CDR3nt: TGTGCCAGCAGCATAGGGTCAGGGGGCCTCAATGAGCAGTTCTTC
abundance: .; d_gene: .; v_gene: TRBV11-2; j_gene: TRBJ2-7; CDR3aa: CASSLTATGEQYF; CDR3nt: TGTGCCAGCAGCTTGACTGCGACTGGGGAGCAGTACTTC